These T cell receptor beta chains were read from a single sample in a study of blood T cell repertoires in COVID-19. The table came from immunoSEQ multiplex PCR; TCRdb's copy has only in-frame clones and leaves some out. The profile shows 200,000 to 300,000 clones, 88% of them singletons. Input material: peripheral blood. The receptors shown here come from a man aged 60 to 75 who had recovered from COVID-19. Each CDR3 is given without its conserved first and last residue. Fields, in order: J gene, V gene, D gene, CDR3 protein. A D gene is named only where the DNA matches it firmly.

J: TRBJ1-6; V: TRBV27; D: TRBD1; CDR3: ASSPGTGGGNSPLH
J: TRBJ2-1; V: TRBV9; D: TRBD1; CDR3: ASSTGGNEQF
J: TRBJ1-1; V: TRBV6-5; D: TRBD1; CDR3: ASSSTGTGGPEAF
J: TRBJ1-6; V: TRBV7-2; D: NA; CDR3: ASSPDSNNSPLH
J: TRBJ2-2; V: TRBV5-6; D: TRBD1; CDR3: ASRKGQGYTGELF
J: TRBJ2-3; V: TRBV4-2; D: NA; CDR3: ASSHALRADTDTQY
J: TRBJ2-6; V: TRBV6-2/TRBV6-3; D: NA; CDR3: ASSRQISGANVLT
J: TRBJ2-7; V: TRBV6-5; D: NA; CDR3: ASSLFDSSYEQY
J: TRBJ1-4; V: TRBV3-1/TRBV3-2; D: NA; CDR3: ASSRPEATNEKLF
J: TRBJ1-1; V: TRBV9; D: NA; CDR3: ASSLTGTSIEAF
J: TRBJ1-2; V: TRBV30; D: TRBD1; CDR3: AWRYRGVANYGYT
J: TRBJ2-7; V: TRBV7-2; D: NA; CDR3: ASSARGGLYEQY
J: TRBJ1-1; V: TRBV15; D: NA; CDR3: ATSRAREVNTEAF
J: TRBJ2-7; V: TRBV30; D: NA; CDR3: AWSRDYYEQY
J: TRBJ2-7; V: TRBV3-1/TRBV3-2; D: TRBD2; CDR3: ASSNGVAGTLEQY
J: TRBJ1-1; V: TRBV12-3/TRBV12-4; D: NA; CDR3: ASNRQENTEAF
J: TRBJ1-1; V: TRBV5-4; D: NA; CDR3: ASSLGQVNTEAF
J: TRBJ2-7; V: TRBV7-2; D: TRBD1; CDR3: ASSLDPRGLYEQY
J: TRBJ2-1; V: TRBV19; D: TRBD2; CDR3: ASSTLGGGLNEQF
J: TRBJ2-3; V: TRBV18; D: NA; CDR3: ASSPSGAPTDTQY
J: TRBJ2-3; V: TRBV4-1; D: TRBD2; CDR3: ASQVTSGGNTQY
J: TRBJ2-7; V: TRBV5-6; D: TRBD1; CDR3: ASSLNPGTDYEQY
J: TRBJ1-2; V: TRBV2; D: NA; CDR3: ASSAVYGYT
J: TRBJ1-6; V: TRBV30; D: TRBD1; CDR3: AWGDSLDSPLH
J: TRBJ2-1; V: TRBV11-3; D: NA; CDR3: ASSLEATNEQF
J: TRBJ1-5; V: TRBV19; D: NA; CDR3: ASSIIYSNQPQH
J: TRBJ1-5; V: TRBV19; D: NA; CDR3: ASSGGRNSNQPQH
J: TRBJ2-1; V: TRBV2; D: NA; CDR3: ASTYDSPSSYNEQF
J: TRBJ1-5; V: TRBV3-1/TRBV3-2; D: NA; CDR3: ASSQEYSNQPQH
J: TRBJ2-5; V: TRBV5-1; D: NA; CDR3: ASSLGSRVKGETQY
J: TRBJ2-1; V: TRBV3-1/TRBV3-2; D: TRBD2; CDR3: ASSQPGLAGGPRNEQF
J: TRBJ2-1; V: TRBV21-1; D: NA; CDR3: ASSKNPQGRGNEQF
J: TRBJ1-1; V: TRBV30; D: NA; CDR3: AWSEGGPTEAF
J: TRBJ2-7; V: TRBV5-8; D: NA; CDR3: ASSLVGGTDEQY
J: TRBJ1-1; V: TRBV2; D: NA; CDR3: ASSVTGMNTEAF
J: TRBJ1-4; V: TRBV4-1; D: NA; CDR3: ASSQELGGTNEKLF
J: TRBJ2-3; V: TRBV5-1; D: NA; CDR3: ASSYSADTQY
J: TRBJ1-1; V: TRBV29-1; D: NA; CDR3: SVGIRGVNTEAF
J: TRBJ1-5; V: TRBV4-1; D: TRBD1; CDR3: ASSQILSGDRVNQPQH
J: TRBJ2-3; V: TRBV12-2; D: NA; CDR3: ASRLVSSGTERDTQY
J: TRBJ2-7; V: TRBV6-6; D: NA; CDR3: ASSLIGGGEQY
J: TRBJ2-7; V: TRBV10-3; D: NA; CDR3: AISPRTAGTGDEQY
J: TRBJ1-2; V: TRBV19; D: TRBD1; CDR3: ASSIPSTGGFGYT
J: TRBJ2-7; V: TRBV27; D: TRBD2; CDR3: ASGAPRGGLYEQY